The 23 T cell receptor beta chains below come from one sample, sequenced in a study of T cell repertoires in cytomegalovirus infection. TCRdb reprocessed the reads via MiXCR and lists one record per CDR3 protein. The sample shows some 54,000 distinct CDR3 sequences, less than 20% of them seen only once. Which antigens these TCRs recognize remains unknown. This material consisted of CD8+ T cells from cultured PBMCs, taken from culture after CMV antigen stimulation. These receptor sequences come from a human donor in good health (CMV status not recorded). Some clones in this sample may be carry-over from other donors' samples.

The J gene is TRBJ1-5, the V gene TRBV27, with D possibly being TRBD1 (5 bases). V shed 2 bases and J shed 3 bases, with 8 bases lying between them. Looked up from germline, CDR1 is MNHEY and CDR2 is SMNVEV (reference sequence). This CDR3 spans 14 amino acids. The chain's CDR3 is CASSLRQSNQPQHF. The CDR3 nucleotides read TGTGCCAGCAGTTTAAGACAGTCCAATCAGCCCCAGCATTTT.

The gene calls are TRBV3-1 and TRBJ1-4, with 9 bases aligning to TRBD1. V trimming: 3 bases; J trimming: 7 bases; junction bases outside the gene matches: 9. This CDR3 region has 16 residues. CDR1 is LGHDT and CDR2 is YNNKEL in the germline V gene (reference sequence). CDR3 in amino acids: CASSHVTGTGSEKLFF. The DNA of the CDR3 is TGTGCCAGCAGCCATGTAACCGGGACAGGGAGTGAAAAACTGTTTTTT.

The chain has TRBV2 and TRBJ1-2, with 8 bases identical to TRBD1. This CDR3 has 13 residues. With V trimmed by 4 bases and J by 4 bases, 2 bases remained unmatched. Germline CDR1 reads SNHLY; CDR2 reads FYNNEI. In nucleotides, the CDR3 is TGTGCCAGCAGTGCCACAGGGGGCTATGGCTACACCTTC. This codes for CASSATGGYGYTF.

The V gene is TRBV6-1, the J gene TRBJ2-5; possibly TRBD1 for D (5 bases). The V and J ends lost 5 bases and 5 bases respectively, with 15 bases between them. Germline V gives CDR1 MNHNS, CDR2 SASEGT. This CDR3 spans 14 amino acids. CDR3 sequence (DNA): TGTGCCAGCAGTCCCGACCCAGGGCGGGAGACCCAGTACTTC. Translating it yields CASSPDPGRETQYF.

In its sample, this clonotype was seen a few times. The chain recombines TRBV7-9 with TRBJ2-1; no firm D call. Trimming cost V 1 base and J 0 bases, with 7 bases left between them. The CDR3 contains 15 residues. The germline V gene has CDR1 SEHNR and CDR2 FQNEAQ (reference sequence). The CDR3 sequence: CASSLELSSYNEQFF. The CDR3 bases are TGTGCCAGCAGCTTAGAGCTGAGCTCCTACAATGAGCAGTTCTTC.

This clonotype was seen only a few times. In nucleotides, the CDR3 is TGTGCCAGCACTAGACCCACTGAAGCTTTCTTT. Protein: CASTRPTEAFF. This sequence joins TRBV6-1 and TRBJ1-1; no definite D call. V was clipped by 7 bases and J by 4 bases, with 7 bases between them. The CDR3 covers 11 residues. The germline CDR1 and CDR2 sequences are MNHNS and SASEGT.

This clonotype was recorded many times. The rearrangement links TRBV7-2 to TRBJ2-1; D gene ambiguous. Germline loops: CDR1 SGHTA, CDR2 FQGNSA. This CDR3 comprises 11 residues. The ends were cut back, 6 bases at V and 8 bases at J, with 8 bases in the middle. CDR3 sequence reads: CASSYTDEQFF. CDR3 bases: TGTGCCAGCAGTTACACGGATGAGCAGTTCTTC.

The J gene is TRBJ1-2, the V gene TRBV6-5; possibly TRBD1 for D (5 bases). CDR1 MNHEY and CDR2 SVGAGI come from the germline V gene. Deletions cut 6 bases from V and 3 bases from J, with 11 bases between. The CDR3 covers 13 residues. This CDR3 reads CASRPGLDYGYTF. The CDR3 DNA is TGTGCCAGCAGGCCGGGACTGGACTATGGCTACACCTTC.

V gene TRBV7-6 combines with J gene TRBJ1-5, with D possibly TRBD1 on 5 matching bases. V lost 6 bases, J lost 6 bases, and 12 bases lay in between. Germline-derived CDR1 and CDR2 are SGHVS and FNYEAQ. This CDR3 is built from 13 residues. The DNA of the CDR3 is TGTGCCAGCAGTTCAGGGTATACTCAGCCCCAGCATTTT. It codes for CASSSGYTQPQHF.

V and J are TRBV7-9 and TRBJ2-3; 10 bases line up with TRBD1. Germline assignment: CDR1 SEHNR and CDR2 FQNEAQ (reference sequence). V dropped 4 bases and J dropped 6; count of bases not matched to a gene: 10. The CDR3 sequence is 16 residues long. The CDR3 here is CASSWGDRGLGDTQYF. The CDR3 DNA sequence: TGTGCCAGCAGCTGGGGAGACAGGGGGCTGGGTGATACGCAGTATTTT. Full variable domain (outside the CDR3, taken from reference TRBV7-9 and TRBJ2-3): DTGVSQNPRHKITKRGQNVTFRCDPISEHNRLYWYRQTLGQGPEFLTYFQNEAQLEKSRLLSDRFSAERPKGSFSTLEIQRTEQGDSAMYLCASSWGDRGLGDTQYFGPGTRLTVL.

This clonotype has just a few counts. CDR3 nucleotide sequence: TGTGCCAGCAGTTACTCCCTAAGAACAGATACGCAGTATTTT. Translation: CASSYSLRTDTQYF. This sequence joins TRBV6-5 and TRBJ2-3; no reliable D call. Germline V gene lookup returns CDR1 MNHEY and CDR2 SVGAGI. This CDR3 is 14 amino acids long. V lost 0 bases to trimming and J lost 3 bases, with 7 bases between them.

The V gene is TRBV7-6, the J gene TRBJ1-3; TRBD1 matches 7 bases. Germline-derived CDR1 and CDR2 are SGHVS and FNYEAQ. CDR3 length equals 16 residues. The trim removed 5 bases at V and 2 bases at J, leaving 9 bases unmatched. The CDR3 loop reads CASSPRLTGPGNTIYF. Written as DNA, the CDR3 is TGTGCCAGCAGCCCGAGGCTGACAGGGCCTGGAAACACCATATATTTT.

The CDR3 spells CASSLQGEGYNEQFF. DNA of the CDR3: TGTGCCAGCAGTTTACAAGGGGAGGGGTACAATGAGCAGTTCTTC. The chain is built from TRBV12-3 or TRBV12-4 and TRBJ2-1; 7 bases are a match to TRBD2. The V and J ends lost 2 bases and 4 bases, in that order; junction bases with no gene match: 5. CDR3 length equals 15 residues.

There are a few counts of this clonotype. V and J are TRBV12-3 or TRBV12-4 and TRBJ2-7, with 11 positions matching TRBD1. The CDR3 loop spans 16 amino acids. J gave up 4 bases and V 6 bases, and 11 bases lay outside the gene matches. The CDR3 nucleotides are TGTGCCAGCAGCCCGCCCCGGACAGGGGGCGGGTACGAGCAGTACTTC. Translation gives CASSPPRTGGGYEQYF.

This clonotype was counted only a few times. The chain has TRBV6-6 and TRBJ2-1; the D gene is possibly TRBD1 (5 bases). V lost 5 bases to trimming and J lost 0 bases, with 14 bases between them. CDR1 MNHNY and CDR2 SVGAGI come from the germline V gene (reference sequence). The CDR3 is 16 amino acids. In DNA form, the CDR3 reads TGTGCCAGCAGTACCCGACAGACCGGCTCCTACAATGAGCAGTTCTTC. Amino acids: CASSTRQTGSYNEQFF.

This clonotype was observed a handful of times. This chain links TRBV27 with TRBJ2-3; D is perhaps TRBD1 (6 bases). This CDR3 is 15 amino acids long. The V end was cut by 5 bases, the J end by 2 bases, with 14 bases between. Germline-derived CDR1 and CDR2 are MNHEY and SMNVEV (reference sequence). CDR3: CASSDFRGPTDTQYF. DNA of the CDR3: TGTGCCAGCAGTGACTTCAGGGGCCCCACAGATACGCAGTATTTT.

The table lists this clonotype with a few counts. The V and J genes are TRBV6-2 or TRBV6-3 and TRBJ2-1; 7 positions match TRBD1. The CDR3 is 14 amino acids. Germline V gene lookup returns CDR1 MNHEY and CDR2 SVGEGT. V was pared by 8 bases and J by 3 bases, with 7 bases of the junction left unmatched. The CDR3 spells CASLTGQNYNEQFF. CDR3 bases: TGTGCCAGCTTAACGGGACAGAACTACAATGAGCAGTTCTTC.

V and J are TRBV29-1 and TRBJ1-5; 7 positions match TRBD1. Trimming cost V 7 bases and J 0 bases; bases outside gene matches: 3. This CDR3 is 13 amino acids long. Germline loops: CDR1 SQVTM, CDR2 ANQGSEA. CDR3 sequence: CSGGDSSNQPQHF. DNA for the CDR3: TGCAGCGGGGGGGACAGTAGCAATCAGCCCCAGCATTTT.

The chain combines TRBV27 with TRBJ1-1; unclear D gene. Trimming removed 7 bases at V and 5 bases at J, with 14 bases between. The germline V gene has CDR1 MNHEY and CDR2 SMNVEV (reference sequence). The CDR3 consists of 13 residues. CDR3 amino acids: CASTSGGWTEAFF. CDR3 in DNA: TGTGCCAGCACCTCGGGTGGGTGGACTGAAGCTTTCTTT.

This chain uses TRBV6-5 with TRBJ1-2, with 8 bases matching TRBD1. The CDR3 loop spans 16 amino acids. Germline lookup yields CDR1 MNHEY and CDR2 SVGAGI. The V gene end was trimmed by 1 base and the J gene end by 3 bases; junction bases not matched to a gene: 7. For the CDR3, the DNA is TGTGCCAGCAGTTACTTAGGACAGGGCTATCACTATGGCTACACCTTC. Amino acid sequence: CASSYLGQGYHYGYTF.

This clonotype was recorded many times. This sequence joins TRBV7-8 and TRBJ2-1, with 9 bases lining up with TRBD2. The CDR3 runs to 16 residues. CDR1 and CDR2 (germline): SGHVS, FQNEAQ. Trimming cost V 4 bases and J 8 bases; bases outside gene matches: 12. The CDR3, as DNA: TGTGCCAGCAGCTCTAGCATTGCGGGGGGGCCCTATGAGCAGTTCTTC. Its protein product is CASSSSIAGGPYEQFF.

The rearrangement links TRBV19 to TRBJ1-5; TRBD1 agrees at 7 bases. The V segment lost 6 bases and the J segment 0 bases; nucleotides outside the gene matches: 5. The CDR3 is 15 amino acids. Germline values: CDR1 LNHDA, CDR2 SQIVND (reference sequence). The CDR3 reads CASRGTVNSNQPQHF. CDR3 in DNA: TGTGCCAGTAGGGGGACAGTTAATAGCAATCAGCCCCAGCATTTT.

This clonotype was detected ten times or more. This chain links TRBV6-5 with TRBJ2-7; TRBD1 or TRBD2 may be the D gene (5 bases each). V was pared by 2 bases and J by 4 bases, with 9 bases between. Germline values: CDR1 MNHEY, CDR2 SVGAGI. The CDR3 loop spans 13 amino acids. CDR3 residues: CASSYGTVYEQYF. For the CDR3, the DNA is TGTGCCAGCAGTTACGGGACGGTTTACGAGCAGTACTTC.